This TCR beta chain originates from a study of STAT5B mutations in CD4+ large granular lymphocyte leukemia. Background on the study: The CDR3 'QG' motif was associated with a particular HLA allele among healthy donors. Study-level points and caveats: Main leukemic clonotypes were patient-specific, but more than 20% appeared at low frequency elsewhere. Without putative leukemic clones, patient CD4-sorted repertoires remained more clonal than healthy CD4+ repertoires.

This CDR3 is 14 amino acids long. Germline CDR1 reads MGHDK; CDR2 reads SYGVNS. V lost 3 bases, J lost 1 base, and 9 bases lay in between. In the study's own analysis: Lowest detectable productive clonotype frequency was 2.59 x 10-5. Some clones are missing from TCRdb's copy, which holds only in-frame ones; the method was immunoSEQ multiplex PCR. From that table come the V and J calls and clone size; the DNA was used to work out D and trimming. The sample includes about 35,000 clones, over 60% of them seen just once. Remarks on this clone: The antigen is not known.

This receptor was identified in a human donor in good health. Input material: CD4+ T cells from blood buffy coats. The chain combines TRBV25-1 with TRBJ1-1; D perhaps matches TRBD1 (5 bases). CDR3 sequence reads: CASSEIGGNTEAFF. The DNA of the CDR3 is TGTGCCAGCAGTGAGATTGGGGGGAACACTGAAGCTTTCTTT.